Sequencing of this TCR beta chain was carried out in a study of T cell repertoires in cytomegalovirus infection. Points on this clonotype: The antigen remains undetermined.

Looked up from germline, CDR1 is SNHLY and CDR2 is FYNNEI. This CDR3 has 16 amino acids. V lost 3 bases and J lost 3, with 16 bases in between. TCRdb reprocessed the reads with MiXCR, giving one entry per CDR3 protein. There are 300,000 to 400,000 distinct CDR3 sequences in the sample; 25% occur only once, and 13% lies in the top ten. The V gene is TRBV2, the J gene TRBJ2-3, with D unclear. The receptor comes from a human donor in good health (CMV status not recorded). Some clones in this sample may be carry-over from other donors' samples. The material was cultured PBMCs, obtained from culture after CMV antigen stimulation. The CDR3 here is CASSEVSLVMTDTQYF. The DNA for the CDR3 is TGTGCCAGCAGTGAGGTGTCGCTAGTTATGACAGATACGCAGTATTTT.